A single sample gave rise to the 30 T cell receptor beta chains below, sequenced in a study of shared clonotypes between healthy human individuals. The protocol was immunoSEQ multiplex PCR, while the TCRdb copy is restricted to in-frame clones and leaves out a portion. The sample includes 300,000 to 400,000 clones, around 72% of them seen just once. What was sequenced was memory CD4+ T cells sorted from blood. The subset denotes: CD45RA-negative fraction. These receptors were obtained from a man between 25 and 39 years old in good health.

V gene TRBV14 combines with J gene TRBJ1-4; 8 nucleotides align to TRBD1. V shed 4 bases, J shed 10 bases, and the junction held 5 bases outside the gene matches. CDR3 length: 13 amino acids. Per the germline V gene, CDR1 is SGHDN and CDR2 is FVKESK. This CDR3 reads CASSPTGVGKLFF. For the CDR3, the DNA is TGTGCCAGCAGCCCGACAGGGGTGGGAAAACTGTTTTTT. Using reference TRBV14 and TRBJ1-4 for the parts outside the CDR3, the full variable domain is EAGVTQFPSHSVIEKGQTVTLRCDPISGHDNLYWYRRVMGKEIKFLLHFVKESKQDESGMPNNRFLAERTGGTYSTLKVQPAELEDSGVYFCASSPTGVGKLFFGSGTQLSVL.

This sequence joins TRBV7-6 and TRBJ2-1; TRBD2 aligns across 8 bases. CDR1 and CDR2 (germline): SGHVS, FNYEAQ. This CDR3 region has 14 residues. V dropped 7 bases and J dropped 6; count of bases not matched to a gene: 8. The CDR3 protein is CASTLSGRGNEQFF. CDR3 nucleotide sequence: TGTGCCAGCACACTGAGCGGGAGAGGCAATGAGCAGTTCTTC.

J is TRBJ2-2 and V is TRBV27, with TRBD2 matching 8 bases. Unmatched junction bases numbered 8, after V lost 7 bases and J lost 4 bases. Germline V CDR1 and CDR2: MNHEY, SMNVEV (reference sequence). The CDR3 consists of 15 residues. The CDR3 is CASKTGGRGTGELFF. CDR3 nucleotide sequence: TGTGCCAGCAAAACGGGAGGGCGGGGCACCGGGGAGCTGTTTTTT.

The chain carries TRBV13 and TRBJ2-7; 9 positions match TRBD2. The CDR3 consists of 16 residues. Germline trimming cut 3 bases from V and 1 base from J; bases unmatched to any gene: 7. Germline V gene data show CDR1 as PRHDT and CDR2 as FYEKMQ (reference sequence). The CDR3 protein is CASSFFAGGKSYEQYF. The DNA for the CDR3 is TGTGCCAGCAGCTTTTTTGCGGGAGGGAAGTCCTACGAGCAGTACTTC.

The chain joins TRBV7-6 to TRBJ2-1; 8 bases match TRBD2. V lost 5 bases and J lost 5; bases outside the gene matches: 11. The CDR3 contains 16 residues. In germline, CDR1 is SGHVS, CDR2 FNYEAQ. The CDR3 loop is CASSRYPGTSDNEQFF. The DNA for the CDR3 is TGTGCCAGCAGCCGGTATCCCGGGACTAGTGACAATGAGCAGTTCTTC. Full variable domain (outside the CDR3, taken from reference TRBV7-6 and TRBJ2-1): GAGVSQSPRYKVTKRGQDVALRCDPISGHVSLYWYRQALGQGPEFLTYFNYEAQQDKSGLPNDRFSAERPEGSISTLTIQRTEQRDSAMYRCASSRYPGTSDNEQFFGPGTRLTVL.

This clone was seen only once. This rearrangement joins TRBV2 to TRBJ2-7, with 8 bases that match TRBD2. The CDR3 totals 12 residues. Trimming took 3 bases from V and 6 from J; bases not matched to a gene: 1. Germline lookup yields CDR1 SNHLY and CDR2 FYNNEI. The CDR3 nucleotides read TGTGCCAGCAGTGAGCTAGCGGGCGAGCAGTACTTC. This gives the protein CASSELAGEQYF.

The rearrangement uses TRBV28 and TRBJ2-7, with D perhaps TRBD2 (5 bases). Trimming took off 6 bases at V and 6 bases at J, with 18 bases between the two ends. CDR3 size: 14 residues. In germline, CDR1 is MDHEN, CDR2 SYDVKM. The chain's CDR3 is CASSLLRASGEQYF. CDR3 nucleotide sequence: TGTGCCAGCAGCCTATTGAGGGCCAGTGGCGAGCAGTACTTC.

The V call is TRBV5-6, the J call TRBJ2-3; 10 nucleotides line up with TRBD1. Germline CDR1 is SGHDT and CDR2 is YYEEEE. V lost 2 bases and J lost 5; bases outside the gene matches: 11. This CDR3 is built from 17 residues. This chain's CDR3 is CASSFTRQGARGDTQYF. CDR3 bases: TGTGCCAGCAGCTTTACTAGACAGGGGGCAAGGGGAGATACGCAGTATTTT.

J is TRBJ2-7 and V is TRBV15; D tentatively fits TRBD1 or TRBD2 (5 bases each). Germline-derived CDR1 and CDR2 are LNHNV and YYDKDF (reference sequence). This CDR3 contains 14 residues. The ends were cut back, 3 bases at V and 3 bases at J, with 12 bases in the middle. CDR3 bases: TGTGCCACCAGCAGCCAGGGACGGAGCTACGAGCAGTACTTC. Translation: CATSSQGRSYEQYF.

V and J are TRBV27 and TRBJ1-4; possibly TRBD1 for D (5 bases). V was trimmed by 8 bases and J by 6 bases, leaving 19 bases between them. The CDR3 covers 15 residues. Germline CDR1 is MNHEY and CDR2 is SMNVEV (reference sequence). The CDR3 region is CASGTVDPRDEKLFF. In nucleotides, the CDR3 is TGTGCCAGCGGGACGGTGGACCCAAGGGATGAAAAACTGTTTTTT.

V and J are TRBV7-8 and TRBJ1-4, with a tentative D call TRBD1 (6 bases). CDR3 size: 14 residues. The germline gives CDR1 SGHVS, CDR2 FQNEAQ. Trimming took 5 bases from V and 8 from J, leaving 15 bases between them. CDR3 DNA sequence: TGTGCCAGCAGCCGGACAGCAGGTGTGGAAAAACTGTTTTTT. Translating it yields CASSRTAGVEKLFF. Using reference TRBV7-8 and TRBJ1-4 for the parts outside the CDR3, the full variable domain is GAGVSQSPRYKVAKRGQDVALRCDPISGHVSLFWYQQALGQGPEFLTYFQNEAQLDKSGLPSDRFFAERPEGSVSTLKIQRTQQEDSAVYLCASSRTAGVEKLFFGSGTQLSVL.

The chain uses TRBV5-6 and TRBJ2-7, with 13 bases that match TRBD2. CDR3 length equals 15 residues. With 5 bases clipped from V and 3 bases from J, the junction kept 5 bases outside the gene matches. The germline CDR1 and CDR2 sequences are SGHDT and YYEEEE. The CDR3 DNA is TGTGCCAGCAGACGGACTAGCGGGAGAGACTACGAGCAGTACTTC. It specifies CASRRTSGRDYEQYF.

This clone has a handful of counts. J is TRBJ2-3 and V is TRBV7-9; D uncertain. Trimming shortened V by 3 bases and J by 5 bases, and 3 bases separated the two germline ends. CDR1 and CDR2 from the germline V gene are SEHNR and FQNEAQ (reference sequence). The CDR3 consists of 11 residues. The CDR3 sequence: CASSFLDTQYF. CDR3 coding DNA: TGTGCCAGCAGCTTCTTAGATACGCAGTATTTT. Drawing the rest from reference TRBV7-9 and TRBJ2-3, the complete variable domain is DTGVSQNPRHKITKRGQNVTFRCDPISEHNRLYWYRQTLGQGPEFLTYFQNEAQLEKSRLLSDRFSAERPKGSFSTLEIQRTEQGDSAMYLCASSFLDTQYFGPGTRLTVL.

V usage is TRBV7-9 and J usage is TRBJ2-1; D unresolved. In germline, CDR1 is SEHNR, CDR2 FQNEAQ (reference sequence). The CDR3 is 13 residues long. V lost 6 bases to trimming and J lost 5 bases, with 11 bases between them. Here the CDR3 reads CASSSKVHNEQFF. DNA for the CDR3: TGTGCCAGCAGTTCCAAGGTCCACAATGAGCAGTTCTTC.

This clone was seen only a few times. V usage is TRBV19 and J usage is TRBJ1-5; D may be TRBD1 (5 bases). In germline, CDR1 is LNHDA, CDR2 SQIVND (reference sequence). The CDR3 runs 15 residues. V gave up 3 bases and J gave up 0 bases, with 9 bases separating them. The CDR3: CASSIRGNSNQPQHF. The CDR3 DNA is TGTGCCAGTAGTATCCGGGGGAATAGCAATCAGCCCCAGCATTTT.

V usage is TRBV10-3 and J usage is TRBJ2-7, with a possible D match to TRBD1 (5 bases). Trimming removed 5 bases from V and 4 bases from J, with 9 bases in between. The CDR3 extends over 12 amino acids. Germline V gene data show CDR1 as ENHRY and CDR2 as SYGVKD. For the CDR3, the DNA is TGTGCCATCAGTCGACAGTCTTACGAGCAGTACTTC. It is translated as CAISRQSYEQYF.

V gene TRBV14 combines with J gene TRBJ2-3, with D uncertain. The CDR3 extends over 13 amino acids. Germline-derived CDR1 and CDR2 are SGHDN and FVKESK. The V and J ends lost 1 base and 9 bases respectively, with 11 bases between them. CDR3 region: CASSQAKAGTQYF. The DNA of the CDR3 is TGTGCCAGCAGCCAAGCTAAGGCTGGGACGCAGTATTTT.

The gene calls are TRBV30 and TRBJ1-1, with D hard to call. Germline V CDR1 and CDR2: GTSNPN, SVGIG (reference sequence). The CDR3 sequence is 11 residues long. Trimming pared 7 bases from V and 8 bases from J, leaving 14 bases between. The CDR3 nucleotides read TGTGCCTTTGGCAGAGGGTCAGAAGCTTTCTTT. Translated: CAFGRGSEAFF.

This clone has a single count. The chain carries TRBV7-8 and TRBJ2-3; unclear D gene. This CDR3 has 14 amino acids. Trimming took 6 bases from V and 4 from J, leaving 14 bases between them. Germline values: CDR1 SGHVS, CDR2 FQNEAQ. The CDR3 region is CASSSRTGPDTQYF. DNA for the CDR3: TGTGCCAGCAGTTCACGTACGGGCCCAGATACGCAGTATTTT.

This clone was seen a handful of times. The chain links TRBV19 to TRBJ2-7; 7 bases agree with TRBD2. Trimming removed 2 bases from V and 1 base from J; junction bases left unmatched: 11. The CDR3 length is 17 residues. Germline V lookup: CDR1 LNHDA, CDR2 SQIVND (reference sequence). CDR3 coding DNA: TGTGCCAGTAGTATACTCTCTAGCGGAGGAGCTTCCTACGAGCAGTACTTC. Protein product: CASSILSSGGASYEQYF.

The V gene is TRBV6-1, the J gene TRBJ1-1; no clear D gene. With 3 bases removed from V and 4 bases from J, the gap between germline ends came to 15 bases. The germline CDR1 and CDR2 sequences are MNHNS and SASEGT. CDR3 length: 15 residues. The CDR3 sequence is CASSDISWGGTEAFF. Here the CDR3 DNA reads TGTGCCAGCAGTGATATCTCGTGGGGTGGCACTGAAGCTTTCTTT.

In DNA form, the CDR3 reads TGTGCCAGCAGCCAGAGCCAGGGACAGCAAGCCGAGCAGTACTTC. Protein product: CASSQSQGQQAEQYF. V is TRBV14 and J is TRBJ2-7, with 7 bases fitting TRBD1. The germline gives CDR1 SGHDN, CDR2 FVKESK. J gave up 6 bases and V 3 bases, and 11 bases lay outside the gene matches. This CDR3 contains 15 residues.

This CDR3 is CSVDASDGELFF. CDR3 DNA: TGCAGCGTTGATGCATCGGACGGGGAGCTGTTTTTT. The chain links TRBV29-1 to TRBJ2-2, with D uncertain. This CDR3 is 12 amino acids long. Trimming cost V 3 bases and J 7 bases, with 9 bases left between them. CDR1 and CDR2 from the germline V gene are SQVTM and ANQGSEA.

This sequence joins TRBV2 and TRBJ1-5; TRBD1 agrees at 7 bases. V was pared by 6 bases and J by 0 bases, with 5 bases of the junction left unmatched. This CDR3 spans 15 amino acids. The germline V gene encodes CDR1 SNHLY and CDR2 FYNNEI. The CDR3 region is CASSDRAGSNQPQHF. In nucleotides, the CDR3 is TGTGCCAGCAGCGACAGGGCTGGTAGCAATCAGCCCCAGCATTTT.

The V gene is TRBV5-1, the J gene TRBJ2-2, with D perhaps matching TRBD1 (5 bases). Germline lookup yields CDR1 SGHRS and CDR2 YFSETQ. Trimming shortened V by 5 bases and J by 2 bases, and 13 bases separated the two germline ends. The CDR3 runs 15 residues. The CDR3 DNA sequence: TGCGCCAGCAGTGACAGACGAACAAACACCGGGGAGCTGTTTTTT. Amino acids: CASSDRRTNTGELFF.

This chain links TRBV11-2 with TRBJ2-6; D remains ambiguous. Germline CDR1 SGHAT, CDR2 FQNNGV. V lost 5 bases to trimming and J lost 0 bases, with 11 bases between them. The CDR3 is made up of 16 amino acids. The CDR3 loop is CASSRGRSSGANVLTF. The CDR3 DNA reads TGTGCCAGCAGCCGAGGACGGAGCTCTGGGGCCAACGTCCTGACTTTC. Complete variable domain (other parts from reference TRBV11-2 and TRBJ2-6): EAGVAQSPRYKIIEKRQSVAFWCNPISGHATLYWYQQILGQGPKLLIQFQNNGVVDDSQLPKDRFSAERLKGVDSTLKIQPAKLEDSAVYLCASSRGRSSGANVLTFGAGSRLTVL.

This clone was recorded only once. The chain couples TRBV5-5 to TRBJ2-7; TRBD2 aligns across 10 bases. Germline loops: CDR1 SGHKS, CDR2 YYEKEE (reference sequence). The CDR3 totals 16 residues. The J segment lost 1 base and the V segment lost 2 bases, leaving 6 bases of the junction unmatched. The CDR3 region has the DNA TGTGCCAGCAGCTTTTTGCCGGGACTAGCGTCCTACGAGCAGTACTTC. Its translation is CASSFLPGLASYEQYF.

The sample holds a few counts of this clone. The chain combines TRBV5-1 with TRBJ1-1, with D hard to call. The germline V and J ends were trimmed by 1 base and 3 bases, with 10 bases remaining between them. Germline CDR1 is SGHRS and CDR2 is YFSETQ. The CDR3 totals 14 residues. This CDR3 reads CASSLQARYTEAFF. The CDR3 coding sequence is TGCGCCAGCAGCTTGCAAGCTCGTTACACTGAAGCTTTCTTT.

This clone was detected only once. V usage is TRBV4-3 and J usage is TRBJ2-4; 10 bases match TRBD2. CDR3 length equals 15 residues. From germline, CDR1 is LGHNA and CDR2 YSLEER. With 0 bases clipped from V and 6 bases from J, the junction kept 2 bases outside the gene matches. The CDR3 region is CASSQDASGRNIQYF. The DNA for the CDR3 is TGCGCCAGCAGCCAAGATGCTAGCGGGAGAAACATTCAGTACTTC.

The rearrangement joins TRBV5-1 to TRBJ2-2, with 8 bases matching TRBD2. Losses at the gene ends were 5 bases for V and 2 bases for J; bases not matched to a gene: 5. Germline values: CDR1 SGHRS, CDR2 YFSETQ. This CDR3 has 15 amino acids. As DNA, the CDR3 is TGCGCCAGCAGTCTGACTAGCGCCAACACCGGGGAGCTGTTTTTT. Translated: CASSLTSANTGELFF.